Below, 18 T cell receptor beta chains from the same sample are listed, as sequenced in a study of T cell responses to AZD1222 COVID-19 vaccine. Generated by immunoSEQ multiplex PCR, the TCRdb table keeps only in-frame clones and is missing some. The table records 66,000 or so clones, 79% of them present only once. Sequenced material: peripheral blood, taken on day 0 of MenACWY control vaccination. Receptors were obtained from an adult in good health.

In the case of this clone: A junction end diverges from the germline sequence, so it may reflect a read error. The chain recombines TRBV7-7 with TRBJ1-1; D is unclear. The germline V gene encodes CDR1 SSHAT and CDR2 FNYEAQ (reference sequence). The CDR3 runs 22 residues. For the CDR3, the DNA is TGCACGCCCCTTGTAAAGGACCTGCAAGTGAGGGAAAGCAGCGACATCGGGGCTGAAGCTTTCTTT. Translating it yields CTPLVKDLQVRESSDIGAEAFF.

This clone was counted many times. The rearrangement links TRBV3-1 (or the pseudogene TRBV3-2) to TRBJ1-2; D perhaps matches TRBD1 (5 bases). Germline V gene sequence: CDR1 LGHDT, CDR2 YNNKEL (reference sequence). V was cut by 1 base and J by 6 bases, with 24 bases left in between. This CDR3 contains 18 residues. CDR3 residues: CASSQARGIRGLGDGYTF. DNA for the CDR3: TGTGCCAGCAGCCAAGCGCGAGGGATTAGGGGTCTGGGCGATGGCTACACCTTC.

The rearrangement joins TRBV4-1 to TRBJ2-2; D is unclear. CDR3 length: 14 amino acids. Germline CDR1 reads MGHRA; CDR2 reads YSYEKL. V lost 1 base to trimming and J lost 6 bases, with 9 bases between them. CDR3 in DNA: TGCGCCAGCAGCCAAGTCGCCGGGCCCGGGGAGCTGTTTTTT. Encoded protein: CASSQVAGPGELFF.

V and J are TRBV4-1 and TRBJ2-3, with 8 bases identical to TRBD2. The V gene end was trimmed by 1 base and the J gene end by 4 bases; junction bases not matched to a gene: 10. The germline V gene encodes CDR1 MGHRA and CDR2 YSYEKL. This CDR3 is built from 17 residues. The chain's CDR3 is CASSQVASGGTADTQYF. The CDR3 region has the DNA TGCGCCAGCAGCCAAGTGGCAAGCGGGGGCACCGCAGATACGCAGTATTTT.

The chain recombines TRBV28 with TRBJ2-5, with 9 nucleotides matching TRBD1. The CDR3 has 15 residues. V lost 2 bases to trimming and J lost 5 bases; unmatched junction nucleotides: 6. Germline V gene lookup returns CDR1 MDHEN and CDR2 SYDVKM. The CDR3 is CASSLVGQGSETQYF. The CDR3 coding sequence is TGTGCCAGCAGTTTAGTGGGACAGGGTTCGGAGACCCAGTACTTC.

The chain is built from TRBV16 and TRBJ1-2, with 8 positions matching TRBD1. V was clipped by 4 bases and J by 0 bases; unmatched bases: 4. CDR1 and CDR2 (germline): KGHSY, FQNENV. CDR3 length: 15 residues. In DNA, the CDR3 is TGTGCCAGCAGCCCCGGACAGGGAGCTAACTATGGCTACACCTTC. Encoded protein: CASSPGQGANYGYTF.

This rearrangement joins TRBV4-2 to TRBJ2-3; the match to TRBD2 covers 11 bases. CDR1 is LGHNA, CDR2 YNFKEQ, per germline. Unmatched junction bases numbered 8, after V lost 1 base and J lost 8 bases. The CDR3 is made up of 16 amino acids. DNA for the CDR3: TGTGCCAGCAGCCAAGTAGGGACTAGCGGAGGGGGTACGCAGTATTTT. Protein sequence: CASSQVGTSGGGTQYF.

The chain is built from TRBV28 and TRBJ2-1; D is unresolved. CDR1 and CDR2 from the germline V gene are MDHEN and SYDVKM. V lost 4 bases and J 13 bases, leaving 14 bases between the germline ends. This CDR3 has 12 amino acids. The CDR3 is CASSSLTTFQFF. CDR3 nucleotide sequence: TGTGCCAGCAGTTCCCTAACAACCTTTCAGTTCTTC. Full variable domain (outside the CDR3, taken from reference TRBV28 and TRBJ2-1): DVKVTQSSRYLVKRTGEKVFLECVQDMDHENMFWYRQDPGLGLRLIYFSYDVKMKEKGDIPEGYSVSREKKERFSLILESASTNQTSMYLCASSSLTTFQFFGPGTRLTVL.

The chain uses TRBV27 and TRBJ2-7; a weak D match, TRBD2 (5 bases). From germline, CDR1 is MNHEY and CDR2 SMNVEV (reference sequence). The CDR3 spans 14 residues. Deletions cut 7 bases from V and 2 bases from J, with 15 bases between. CDR3 nucleotides: TGTGCCAGCAATTTCAGAGACGGGGCCTACGAGCAGTACTTC. Translated, it gives CASNFRDGAYEQYF.

In its sample, this clone was seen a few times. The chain recombines TRBV11-2 with TRBJ2-4; the D call may be TRBD1 or TRBD2 (5 bases each). Trimming pared 5 bases from V and 0 bases from J, leaving 8 bases between. CDR1 is SGHAT, CDR2 FQNNGV, per germline. This CDR3 region has 14 residues. Here the CDR3 DNA reads TGTGCCAGCAGCCCAGGGACAGCCAAAAACATTCAGTACTTC. Its translation is CASSPGTAKNIQYF.

This CDR3 is CASSANGIDGYTF. DNA of the CDR3: TGTGCCAGCAGCGCCAATGGAATTGATGGCTACACCTTC. The V and J genes are TRBV5-5 and TRBJ1-2; no clear D gene. Germline V CDR1 and CDR2: SGHKS, YYEKEE (reference sequence). Deletions cut 4 bases from V and 6 bases from J, with 13 bases between. CDR3 size: 13 residues.

The chain joins TRBV7-9 to TRBJ1-6; D possibly corresponds to TRBD1 (5 bases). Germline loops: CDR1 SEHNR, CDR2 FQNEAQ (reference sequence). The germline V and J ends were trimmed by 3 bases and 11 bases, with 20 bases remaining between them. The CDR3 runs 16 residues. The CDR3 spells CASSLEGPLTGTPLHF. In DNA, the CDR3 is TGTGCCAGCAGCTTGGAGGGACCGTTGACCGGGACACCCCTCCACTTT.

This sequence joins TRBV2 and TRBJ2-2, with a weak D call TRBD2 (6 bases). V was trimmed by 3 bases and J by 1 base, leaving 9 bases between them. The CDR3 sequence is 15 residues long. CDR1 is SNHLY and CDR2 is FYNNEI in the germline V gene. CDR3 region: CASSEEGLNTGELFF. CDR3 nucleotide sequence: TGTGCCAGCAGTGAGGAGGGGCTGAACACCGGGGAGCTGTTTTTT.

V gene TRBV3-1 (or the pseudogene TRBV3-2) combines with J gene TRBJ1-6; D uncertain. This CDR3 is 13 amino acids long. In germline, CDR1 is LGHDT, CDR2 YNNKEL (reference sequence). The V end lost 7 bases, the J end lost 6 bases, and 10 bases lay between the germline ends. The CDR3 nucleotides are TGTGCCAGCAACTTCGGAACTAATTCACCCCTCCACTTT. This encodes CASNFGTNSPLHF.

The J gene is TRBJ2-2, the V gene TRBV5-1, with TRBD2 as a possible D gene (5 bases). Per germline, CDR1 SGHRS and CDR2 YFSETQ. There are 16 residues in the CDR3. The V end was cut by 0 bases, the J end by 4 bases, with 13 bases between. The CDR3 here is CASSLDPGGGTGELFF. The CDR3 DNA follows: TGCGCCAGCAGCTTGGACCCCGGAGGAGGCACCGGGGAGCTGTTTTTT.

This sequence joins TRBV9 and TRBJ2-2; 12 bases are shared with TRBD2. Losses at the gene ends were 2 bases for V and 5 bases for J; bases not matched to a gene: 1. This CDR3 contains 15 residues. The germline gives CDR1 SGDLS, CDR2 YYNGEE. CDR3 sequence: CASSVTSGGTGELFF. Written as DNA, the CDR3 is TGTGCCAGCAGCGTTACTAGCGGGGGGACCGGGGAGCTGTTTTTT. The complete variable domain, with remaining parts taken from reference TRBV9 and TRBJ2-2, reads DSGVTQTPKHLITATGQRVTLRCSPRSGDLSVYWYQQSLDQGLQFLIQYYNGEERAKGNILERFSAQQFPDLHSELNLSSLELGDSALYFCASSVTSGGTGELFFGEGSRLTVL.

The chain links TRBV11-2 to TRBJ2-3, with D tentatively TRBD2 (5 bases). V dropped 3 bases and J dropped 6 bases, with 16 bases sitting between them. This CDR3 contains 15 residues. Germline CDR1 is SGHAT and CDR2 is FQNNGV. In DNA form, the CDR3 reads TGTGCCAGCAGCTTGGGTCCCACTAGTGCTGATACGCAGTATTTT. Translated: CASSLGPTSADTQYF.

The chain couples TRBV9 to TRBJ1-2; the D gene is possibly TRBD1 (6 bases). Germline CDR1 SGDLS, CDR2 YYNGEE. V was pared by 4 bases and J by 8 bases, with 9 bases between. This CDR3 spans 11 amino acids. CDR3 protein: CASSSDRGYTF. The CDR3 DNA follows: TGTGCCAGCAGCTCCGACAGGGGCTACACCTTC.